The 17 T cell receptor beta chains below all came from one sample that was sequenced in a study of T cells after yellow fever vaccination. TCRdb fed the 5' RACE reads into MiXCR, producing one record per CDR3 protein. The table lists hundreds of thousands of distinct CDR3 sequences, around 3.6% of them singletons. The sequencing used PBMCs, collected on the day of the yellow fever booster vaccination. The receptors originated from a man between 18 and 35 years old who received the YFV17D yellow fever vaccine.

Ten or more counts support this clonotype. V and J are TRBV9 and TRBJ2-3; 8 nucleotides match TRBD1. The CDR3 totals 15 residues. The junction had 3 bases not matched to a gene; V was cut back by 1 base and J by 2 bases. The germline V gene encodes CDR1 SGDLS and CDR2 YYNGEE. CDR3 nucleotides: TGTGCCAGCAGCGTACGGACAGGGATCACAGATACGCAGTATTTT. Residues: CASSVRTGITDTQYF.

This clonotype was seen ten or more times. This chain joins TRBV19 and TRBJ2-3, with D hard to call. Looked up from germline, CDR1 is LNHDA and CDR2 is SQIVND (reference sequence). V was shortened by 9 bases and J by 0 bases, with 4 bases between the two germline ends. This CDR3 contains 11 residues. For the CDR3, the DNA is TGTGCCAGGACTAGCACAGATACGCAGTATTTT. Translating gives CARTSTDTQYF.

At least ten counts were recorded for this clonotype. The chain recombines TRBV20-1 with TRBJ1-1; no clear D gene. The CDR3 is 12 residues long. Germline CDR1 reads DFQATT; CDR2 reads SNEGSKA (reference sequence). Trimming left V 5 bases short and J 3 bases short, with 10 bases between. CDR3: CSASQQYTEAFF. CDR3 sequence (DNA): TGCAGTGCTTCTCAGCAATACACTGAAGCTTTCTTT.

This clonotype was seen at least ten times. This chain connects TRBV20-1 to TRBJ2-5; 7 bases align to TRBD2. Trimming removed 3 bases from V and 5 bases from J; junction bases left unmatched: 9. This CDR3 region has 14 residues. Germline V gives CDR1 DFQATT, CDR2 SNEGSKA (reference sequence). The CDR3 region is CSARSGLDRETQYF. The CDR3 DNA follows: TGCAGTGCTAGGTCCGGACTAGATCGGGAGACCCAGTACTTC.

The rearrangement uses TRBV20-1 and TRBJ2-3; 8 bases map to TRBD2. CDR1 and CDR2 (germline): DFQATT, SNEGSKA (reference sequence). The CDR3 sequence is 14 residues long. The junction had 8 bases not matched to a gene; V was cut back by 7 bases and J by 2 bases. In nucleotides, the CDR3 is TGCAGTGTTCCACCCGGGGGGGCCACAGATACGCAGTATTTT. Translated: CSVPPGGATDTQYF.

This clonotype was recorded many times. The chain has TRBV20-1 and TRBJ1-1, with a possible D match to TRBD1 (5 bases). Trimming shortened V by 5 bases and J by 2 bases, and 9 bases separated the two germline ends. CDR3 size: 12 residues. Germline assignment: CDR1 DFQATT and CDR2 SNEGSKA (reference sequence). The CDR3 protein is CSALGPNTEAFF. CDR3 DNA sequence: TGCAGTGCTTTGGGGCCTAACACTGAAGCTTTCTTT.

The chain combines TRBV20-1 with TRBJ2-3; TRBD2 matches 8 bases. CDR3 length: 17 amino acids. With 2 bases clipped from V and 5 bases from J, the junction kept 15 bases outside the gene matches. Germline assignment: CDR1 DFQATT and CDR2 SNEGSKA (reference sequence). The CDR3: CSARYLYGRGSIDTQYF. CDR3 in DNA: TGCAGTGCTAGATACCTGTACGGGAGGGGGAGTATAGATACGCAGTATTTT.

This clonotype came up many times. The rearrangement joins TRBV7-9 to TRBJ2-1; D might be TRBD2 (5 bases). Germline V gene lookup returns CDR1 SEHNR and CDR2 FQNEAQ (reference sequence). The CDR3 runs 14 residues. V lost 6 bases and J lost 1, with 10 bases in between. The CDR3 region is CASRGGPSYNEQFF. CDR3 coding DNA: TGTGCCAGCAGGGGCGGGCCTTCCTACAATGAGCAGTTCTTC.

J is TRBJ2-3 and V is TRBV5-1; perhaps TRBD2 as D (6 bases). CDR3 length: 15 amino acids. V lost 1 base and J 4 bases, leaving 13 bases between the germline ends. CDR1 and CDR2 from the germline V gene are SGHRS and YFSETQ. DNA of the CDR3: TGCGCCAGCAGCTTGCAGGCTAGCGCGGCAGATACGCAGTATTTT. Translating gives CASSLQASAADTQYF.

This clonotype occurred many times. The chain recombines TRBV12-3 or TRBV12-4 with TRBJ2-2, with a weak D call TRBD1 (6 bases). V lost 6 bases and J lost 6, with 8 bases in between. The CDR3 has 12 residues. The DNA for the CDR3 is TGTGCCAGCAGCCAGGGGTCCGGGGAGCTGTTTTTT. Translating it yields CASSQGSGELFF.

This clonotype has only a few counts. The chain carries TRBV14 and TRBJ2-3, with 12 bases aligning to TRBD2. The CDR3 contains 17 residues. Losses at the gene ends were 4 bases for V and 0 bases for J; bases not matched to a gene: 5. The germline V gene encodes CDR1 SGHDN and CDR2 FVKESK. Written as DNA, the CDR3 is TGTGCCAGCAGCCCCCTTCTAGCGGGGGGGAGCACAGATACGCAGTATTTT. Amino acids: CASSPLLAGGSTDTQYF.

This sequence joins TRBV28 and TRBJ2-6; D remains ambiguous. V gave up 3 bases and J gave up 2 bases, with 11 bases separating them. CDR1 and CDR2 from the germline V gene are MDHEN and SYDVKM. CDR3 length: 16 amino acids. CDR3 sequence: CASSLGRAAGANVLTF. The DNA for the CDR3 is TGTGCCAGCAGTTTGGGTAGGGCAGCTGGGGCCAACGTCCTGACTTTC.

The rearrangement joins TRBV5-1 to TRBJ1-3, with TRBD1 as a possible D gene (6 bases). Germline V lookup: CDR1 SGHRS, CDR2 YFSETQ. The length of the CDR3 is 14 residues. Trimming removed 4 bases from V and 2 bases from J, with 10 bases in between. The CDR3 DNA follows: TGCGCCAGCAGCGCCAGGGGAACTGGAAACACCATATATTTT. Protein sequence: CASSARGTGNTIYF.

In its sample, this clonotype was seen many times. The chain recombines TRBV7-9 with TRBJ2-3; D ambiguous. Trimming removed 0 bases from V and 4 bases from J, with 8 bases in between. The CDR3 runs to 14 residues. Germline-derived CDR1 and CDR2 are SEHNR and FQNEAQ (reference sequence). In DNA form, the CDR3 reads TGTGCCAGCAGCTTAGCCGCGGCTCCAGATACGCAGTATTTT. It is translated as CASSLAAAPDTQYF.

Only a few counts were recorded for this clonotype. The rearrangement uses TRBV5-4 and TRBJ2-1, with TRBD2 matching over 9 bases. Looked up from germline, CDR1 is SGHNT and CDR2 is YYREEE (reference sequence). CDR3 length: 15 amino acids. The V and J ends lost 2 bases and 5 bases, in that order; junction bases with no gene match: 5. CDR3 loop: CASSFSGGADNEQFF. CDR3 coding DNA: TGTGCCAGCAGCTTTAGCGGGGGCGCCGACAATGAGCAGTTCTTC.

This chain links TRBV13 with TRBJ2-5; D is ambiguous. The germline V and J ends were trimmed by 1 base and 2 bases, with 14 bases remaining between them. CDR3 length: 16 residues. Per the germline V gene, CDR1 is PRHDT and CDR2 is FYEKMQ (reference sequence). CDR3 sequence: CASSLEASWGQETQYF. The CDR3 nucleotides read TGTGCCAGCAGCTTAGAGGCTAGTTGGGGTCAAGAGACCCAGTACTTC.

The rearrangement uses TRBV7-2 and TRBJ1-1; D is perhaps TRBD1 (6 bases). From germline, CDR1 is SGHTA and CDR2 FQGNSA. The CDR3 has 16 amino acids. Trimming left V 0 bases short and J 1 base short, with 12 bases between. The CDR3 DNA sequence: TGTGCCAGCAGCTTAGCCGGGGGGCGCTGGAACACTGAAGCTTTCTTT. Its translation: CASSLAGGRWNTEAFF.